This TCR beta chain was captured by sequencing in a study of identical twins. Study-level points and caveats: Out-of-frame sharing of TCR alpha in monozygotic twins was underestimated by models. Fewer insertions were carried by abundant cord blood beta clonotypes, but none was seen in memory repertoires.

Concerning this clonotype: What it binds is not known.

Template switching added a universal primer site; cDNA carried unique molecular identifiers. One entry per CDR3 protein results from TCRdb running MiXCR on the 5' RACE reads. The data contain 420,000 or so distinct CDR3 sequences, roughly 20% of them seen just once; the ten biggest clones take up around 12%. The CDR3 consists of 16 residues. After removal of 3 bases from V and 5 bases from J, the junction contained 7 bases not matched to a gene. Germline values: CDR1 SEHNR, CDR2 FQNEAQ (reference sequence). Among all donors, each was a healthy Caucasian. This TCR was recovered from a man between 50 and 59 years old in good health. Source material: naive T cells sorted from blood. The V gene is TRBV7-9, the J gene TRBJ2-5; 12 nucleotides match TRBD2. CDR3 in DNA: TGTGCCAGCAGCTTGACTAGCGGGAGAGGGGGTGAGACCCAGTACTTC. Its protein is CASSLTSGRGGETQYF.